This is a list of T cell receptor beta chains from one sample in a study of memory CD4+ T cells and cytomegalovirus serostatus. Data came from immunoSEQ multiplex PCR; TCRdb stores just in-frame clones and leaves some out. The data hold 75,000 to 95,000 clones, with approximately 84% observed a single time. The sequencing sample was made of memory CD4+ T cells from blood. The source of these receptors is an adult in good health and CMV-seronegative. Each CDR3 is given with its conserved first and last residue. Each record gives: D gene, clone size, V gene, J gene, CDR3 DNA, CDR3 protein. A D gene is named only where the DNA matches it firmly. The listing skips clone size in some rows; elsewhere it reads once, few, many or a size class.

NA	NA	TRBV2	TRBJ2-5	TGTGCCAGCAGTGAAGCCACAGGTCGGAGAGAGACCCAGTACTTC	CASSEATGRRETQYF
NA	NA	TRBV16	TRBJ1-2	TGTGCCAGCAGCCAGGACCCCTTCTATGGCTACACCTTC	CASSQDPFYGYTF
NA	NA	TRBV11-2	TRBJ1-4	TGTGCCAGCAGCTTTGGTCATGGCGAAAAACTGTTTTTT	CASSFGHGEKLFF
NA	NA	TRBV6-1	TRBJ2-7	TGTGCCAGCAGTGAATGGAACAGGGATCCGTCCTACGAGCAGTACTTC	CASSEWNRDPSYEQYF
NA	NA	TRBV6-1	TRBJ2-2	TGTGCCAGCAGTGAGACGGTGAACACCGGGGAGCTGTTTTTT	CASSETVNTGELFF
NA	NA	TRBV19	TRBJ2-3	TGTGCCAGTAGTATTCAGAGCACAGATACGCAGTATTTT	CASSIQSTDTQYF
NA	NA	TRBV19	TRBJ1-1	TGTGCCAGTAGTCTGAGACGGGCGAACACTGAAGCTTTCTTT	CASSLRRANTEAFF
NA	NA	TRBV7-2	TRBJ2-1	TGTGCCAGCAGCCCTTTAACCGGGGTCGGTGAGCAGTTCTTC	CASSPLTGVGEQFF
TRBD2	few	TRBV27	TRBJ2-1	TGTGCCAGCAGTCCCATGCTAGCGGGGGGGGACAATGAGCAGTTCTTC	CASSPMLAGGDNEQFF
NA	NA	TRBV6-5	TRBJ2-2	TGTGCCAGCAGTTACGGGGACCCCGACACCGGGGAGCTGTTTTTT	CASSYGDPDTGELFF
NA	once	TRBV5-4	TRBJ2-3	TGTGCCAGCAGCTTGGCCGGGGGCGGGAAGGCAGATACGCAGTATTTT	CASSLAGGGKADTQYF
NA	NA	TRBV21-1	TRBJ1-5	TGTGCCAGCAGCAAAGCGCTGAGGGGGCGCCCCAATCAGCCCCAGCATTTT	CASSKALRGRPNQPQHF
NA	NA	TRBV5-1	TRBJ1-2	TGCGCCAGCAGCTTGGAGCCGTCCCGGGACCGTAGGCGGTACACCTTC	CASSLEPSRDRRRYTF
NA	NA	TRBV5-1	TRBJ1-5	TGCGCCAGCAGGTTAGGGCCCGTTAGCAATCAGCCCCAGCATTTT	CASRLGPVSNQPQHF
NA	NA	TRBV30	TRBJ1-4	TGTGCCTGGATTGGGGGAGCTAATGAAAAACTGTTTTTT	CAWIGGANEKLFF
TRBD1	NA	TRBV4-1	TRBJ2-2	TGCGCCAGCAGCCCTGGACAGGGGGCGACCGGGGAGCTGTTTTTT	CASSPGQGATGELFF
NA	few	TRBV4-1	TRBJ2-1	TGCGCCAGCAGCCAAGATTCGTGGTCAAGCTCCTACAATGAGCAGTTCTTC	CASSQDSWSSSYNEQFF
TRBD1	NA	TRBV27	TRBJ1-6	TGTGCCAGCAGCTACAGGGGCGCATATAATTCACCCCTCCACTTT	CASSYRGAYNSPLHF
TRBD1	NA	TRBV11-2	TRBJ2-1	TGTGCCAGCAGCTTAGGAGGGGGCCGTAACAATGAGCAGTTCTTC	CASSLGGGRNNEQFF
NA	NA	TRBV28	TRBJ2-3	TGTGCCAGCAGTCGGGTCCCAGATACGCAGTATTTT	CASSRVPDTQYF
NA	few	TRBV30	TRBJ1-1	TGTGCCAAGTCAGGGGAGGGGAACACTGAAGCTTTCTTT	CAKSGEGNTEAFF
TRBD1	NA	TRBV18	TRBJ1-1	TGTGCCAGCTCACCACTCGACAGGGGGAGAAGGAACACTGAAGCTTTCTTT	CASSPLDRGRRNTEAFF
TRBD2	NA	TRBV5-1	TRBJ2-1	TGCGCCAGCAGCTGGATTGGGGGGGACAATGAGCAGTTCTTC	CASSWIGGDNEQFF
TRBD1	NA	TRBV6-1	TRBJ1-5	TGTGCCAGCAGTGACGGACAGGGTTATCAGCCCCAGCATTTT	CASSDGQGYQPQHF
NA	NA	TRBV2	TRBJ1-5	TGTGCCAGCAGGACAGGCGGCAATCAGCCCCAGCATTTT	CASRTGGNQPQHF
TRBD1	NA	TRBV4-1	TRBJ1-1	TGCGCCAGCAGCTCCGGGGTCAGGGGGCAGCGAGCTTTCTTT	CASSSGVRGQRAFF
TRBD1	NA	TRBV7-9	TRBJ2-5	TGTGCCAGCAGCTTATCCGGACAGGGACAAGAGACCCAGTACTTC	CASSLSGQGQETQYF
TRBD1	NA	TRBV30	TRBJ1-2	TGTGCCTGGAACCTGGGACAGTCTTATGGCTACACCTTC	CAWNLGQSYGYTF
TRBD2	NA	TRBV6-6	TRBJ2-5	TGTGCCAGCAGCCTACTTGGGCAGGGAGGGGAGACCCAGTACTTC	CASSLLGQGGETQYF
TRBD1	NA	TRBV6-1	TRBJ2-7	TGTGCCAGCAGATGGGACAGTGATGTCTACGAGCAGTACTTC	CASRWDSDVYEQYF
NA	NA	TRBV7-8	TRBJ2-2	TGTGCCAGCAGCTTACATATCGGGGAGCTGTTTTTT	CASSLHIGELFF
NA	NA	TRBV7-9	TRBJ2-1	TGTGCCAGCAGCGTCGGGGACTACAATGAGCAGTTCTTC	CASSVGDYNEQFF
TRBD1	NA	TRBV2	TRBJ2-7	TGTGCCAGCAGCCTGGACAGGGGGGTGCAGTACTTC	CASSLDRGVQYF
NA	NA	TRBV6-5	TRBJ1-2	TGTGCCAGCAGTGCGTCCGGCAGGGTGGGTGGCTACACCTTC	CASSASGRVGGYTF
NA	NA	TRBV30	TRBJ1-2	TGTGCCTGGAGTGCTCAGGGCTATGGCTACACCTTC	CAWSAQGYGYTF
TRBD2	NA	TRBV6-6	TRBJ2-4	TGTGCCAGCAGCAGACTAGCGGGGGAGGGAAACATTCAGTACTTC	CASSRLAGEGNIQYF
NA	NA	TRBV30	TRBJ1-3	TGTGCCTGGAGTGTAGTACGGGGGTTCTCTGGAAACACCATATATTTT	CAWSVVRGFSGNTIYF
TRBD1	NA	TRBV7-9	TRBJ1-1	TGTGCCAGCAGCTCTACCCAGGGGGTAACTGAAGCTTTCTTT	CASSSTQGVTEAFF
NA	NA	TRBV12-2	TRBJ2-3	TGTGCCCATCGCCCGGGCGGCACAGATACGCAGTATTTT	CAHRPGGTDTQYF
NA	NA	TRBV19	TRBJ1-5	TGTGCCAGTAGTATAGATAGATCTCAGGAGCCGGCGGGACAGCCCCAGCATTTT	CASSIDRSQEPAGQPQHF
NA	NA	TRBV4-1	TRBJ2-2	TGCGCCAGCAGTCACATCTTACGGGCGACAGGAAGACCCGGGGAGCTGTTTTTT	CASSHILRATGRPGELFF
NA	NA	TRBV5-5	TRBJ1-3	TGTGCCAGCAGCTCGACCCCAATCGACGGCTCTGGAAACACCATATATTTT	CASSSTPIDGSGNTIYF
NA	NA	TRBV28	TRBJ2-4	TGTGCCAGCTGCGAAGGGGGGGCCAACATTCAGTACTTC	CASCEGGANIQYF
NA	NA	TRBV28	TRBJ2-7	TGTGCCAGCAGTCCATGGGGTAACGAGCAGTACTTC	CASSPWGNEQYF
TRBD1	NA	TRBV9	TRBJ2-5	TGTGCCAGCAGCGCCAAGGACAGGGGAAGGAGAGAGACCCAGTACTTC	CASSAKDRGRRETQYF
NA	NA	TRBV19	TRBJ1-5	TGTGCCAGTAGTAAGTTAGTAGGCCAACGCAATCAGCCCCAGCATTTT	CASSKLVGQRNQPQHF
NA	NA	TRBV30	TRBJ1-2	TGTGCCTGGAGTGGTCCAGGGTTTGGCTACACCTTC	CAWSGPGFGYTF
NA	NA	TRBV4-2	TRBJ2-7	TGTGCCAGCAGCCAAGGGTGGGACGGCTACGAGCAGTACTTC	CASSQGWDGYEQYF
NA	few	TRBV11-2	TRBJ2-1	TGTGCCAGCAGCTTAAAGCCAACCTATCTAGACTCGTACAATGAGCAGTTCTTC	CASSLKPTYLDSYNEQFF
TRBD2	NA	TRBV6-5	TRBJ2-7	TGTGCCAGCAGTTACTCCTCGGGGGGGAGCTCCTACGAGCAGTACTTC	CASSYSSGGSSYEQYF
NA	NA	TRBV10-3	TRBJ1-2	TGTGCCATCAGTGAGTCGGGGGGCGGTTATGGCTACACCTTC	CAISESGGGYGYTF
TRBD1	NA	TRBV4-3	TRBJ1-2	TGCGCCAGCAGCCAAGCGGCAGGGGGTGGCTACACCTTC	CASSQAAGGGYTF
TRBD1	NA	TRBV6-5	TRBJ1-3	TGTGCCAGCAGTTACTCGATACAGGGGGGAAACACCATATATTTT	CASSYSIQGGNTIYF
NA	NA	TRBV30	TRBJ2-7	TGTGCCTGGAGTGTAGTTCGACAGATGGGATACTACGAGCAGTACTTC	CAWSVVRQMGYYEQYF
TRBD1	NA	TRBV5-6	TRBJ1-5	TGTGCCAGCAGCAAAACAGGGGTGGGCAATCAGCCCCAGCATTTT	CASSKTGVGNQPQHF
NA	NA	TRBV30	TRBJ1-2	TGTGCCTGGAGCACGGCGGGGACTTACAAGGGTGGCTACACCTTC	CAWSTAGTYKGGYTF
TRBD2	NA	TRBV5-1	TRBJ2-1	TGCGCCAGCAGCTCGGCCCCGGGGAGGGGCCTGTTCTTC	CASSSAPGRGLFF